These 7 T cell receptor beta chains share one sample of origin, sequenced in a study of blood T cell repertoires in COVID-19. Produced via immunoSEQ multiplex PCR; TCRdb's table is partial and in-frame only. The data show 150,000 to 200,000 clones, 85% seen once. The sequenced sample was peripheral blood. The receptor set was obtained from a human donor with acute or convalescent COVID-19. The donor label of this sample is uncertain.

The chain has TRBV11-1 and TRBJ2-2, with D perhaps matching TRBD2 (5 bases). The CDR3 is 14 amino acids. CDR1 and CDR2 from the germline V gene are SGHAT and FQDESV (reference sequence). V lost 1 base and J 5 bases, leaving 8 bases between the germline ends. CDR3 region: CASSLEGRTGELFF. CDR3 nucleotide sequence: TGTGCCAGCAGCTTAGAAGGGAGAACCGGGGAGCTGTTTTTT.

The chain has TRBV6-2 or TRBV6-3 and TRBJ2-3; a possible D gene is TRBD1 (5 bases). The CDR3 contains 14 residues. Germline CDR1 is MNHEY and CDR2 is SVGEGT. V lost 5 bases, J lost 2 bases, and 11 bases lay in between. The CDR3 sequence: CASSDRFYTDTQYF. For the CDR3, the DNA is TGTGCCAGCAGTGACAGATTCTACACAGATACGCAGTATTTT.

The genes are TRBV3-1 (or the pseudogene TRBV3-2) and TRBJ1-1; the match to TRBD1 covers 8 bases. The CDR3 has 18 residues. Germline V gene lookup returns CDR1 LGHDT and CDR2 YNNKEL (reference sequence). J was trimmed by 2 bases and V by 6 bases; bases with no gene match: 17. CDR3 amino acids: CASRQKTRDRLSNTEAFF. The CDR3 coding sequence is TGTGCCAGCAGGCAAAAGACCCGGGACAGGCTTTCAAACACTGAAGCTTTCTTT.

The chain uses TRBV5-1 and TRBJ2-3; D might be TRBD2 (6 bases). Per the germline V gene, CDR1 is SGHRS and CDR2 is YFSETQ. The CDR3 loop spans 16 amino acids. V shed 0 bases and J shed 6 bases, with 17 bases lying between them. CDR3 DNA sequence: TGCGCCAGCAGCTTGGGAGGGACTCACGGGGCGGATACGCAGTATTTT. This gives the protein CASSLGGTHGADTQYF.

J is TRBJ1-1 and V is TRBV28; possibly TRBD1 for D (5 bases). The CDR3 contains 13 residues. V was pared by 7 bases and J by 8 bases, with 17 bases between. Germline assignment: CDR1 MDHEN and CDR2 SYDVKM. The CDR3 sequence: CASTSGGGREAFF. The CDR3 DNA reads TGTGCCAGCACCTCCGGGGGGGGAAGAGAAGCTTTCTTT.

The chain combines TRBV7-2 with TRBJ1-5, with D perhaps matching TRBD1 (5 bases). CDR1 SGHTA and CDR2 FQGNSA come from the germline V gene. The CDR3 is made up of 16 amino acids. V gave up 1 base and J gave up 2 bases, with 12 bases separating them. DNA of the CDR3: TGTGCCAGCAGCTTAGAGACGGGGGGAGGCAATCAGCCCCAGCATTTT. The encoded protein is CASSLETGGGNQPQHF.

The genes are TRBV9 and TRBJ1-3; D call uncertain. This CDR3 region has 15 residues. V was clipped by 3 bases and J by 4 bases, with 14 bases between them. The germline CDR1 and CDR2 sequences are SGDLS and YYNGEE. The CDR3 DNA reads as TGTGCCAGCAGCGCCCCCCCGGGTGGAGGAAACACCATATATTTT. Amino acids: CASSAPPGGGNTIYF.